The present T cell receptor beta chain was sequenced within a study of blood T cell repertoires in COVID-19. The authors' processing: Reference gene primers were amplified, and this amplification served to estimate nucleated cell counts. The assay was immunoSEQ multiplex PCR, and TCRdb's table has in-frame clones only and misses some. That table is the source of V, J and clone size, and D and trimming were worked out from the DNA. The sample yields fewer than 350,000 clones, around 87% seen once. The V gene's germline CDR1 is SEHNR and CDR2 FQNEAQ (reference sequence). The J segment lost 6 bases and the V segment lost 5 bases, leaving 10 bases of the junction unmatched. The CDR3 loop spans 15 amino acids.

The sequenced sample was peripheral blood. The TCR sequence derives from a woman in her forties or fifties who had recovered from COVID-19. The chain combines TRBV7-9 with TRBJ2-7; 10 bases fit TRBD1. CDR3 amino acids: CASSLMGTGDSEQYF. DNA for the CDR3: TGTGCCAGCAGCCTAATGGGGACAGGGGATTCCGAGCAGTACTTC. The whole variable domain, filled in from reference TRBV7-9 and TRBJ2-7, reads DTGVSQNPRHKITKRGQNVTFRCDPISEHNRLYWYRQTLGQGPEFLTYFQNEAQLEKSRLLSDRFSAERPKGSFSTLEIQRTEQGDSAMYLCASSLMGTGDSEQYFGPGTRLTVT.